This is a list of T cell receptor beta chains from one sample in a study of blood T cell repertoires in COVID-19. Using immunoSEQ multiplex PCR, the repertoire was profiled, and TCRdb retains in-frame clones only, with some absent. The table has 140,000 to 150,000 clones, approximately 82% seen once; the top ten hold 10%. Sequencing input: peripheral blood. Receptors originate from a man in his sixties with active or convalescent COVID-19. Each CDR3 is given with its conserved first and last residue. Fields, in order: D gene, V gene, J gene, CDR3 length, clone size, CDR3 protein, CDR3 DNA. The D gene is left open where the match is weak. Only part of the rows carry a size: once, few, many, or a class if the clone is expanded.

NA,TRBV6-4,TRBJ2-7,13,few,CASSAPRYYEQYF,TGTGCCAGCAGTGCCCCCCGTTACTACGAGCAGTACTTC
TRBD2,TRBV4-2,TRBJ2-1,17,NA,CASSQQRSGSSYNEQFF,TGTGCCAGCAGCCAACAGCGGAGCGGGAGCTCCTACAATGAGCAGTTCTTC
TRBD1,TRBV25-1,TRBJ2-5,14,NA,CASSGGQGRLTQYF,TGTGCCAGCAGTGGAGGACAGGGGCGGTTGACCCAGTACTTC
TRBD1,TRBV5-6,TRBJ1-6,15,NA,CASSYKDRVGSPLHF,TGTGCCAGCAGCTACAAGGACAGGGTGGGGTCACCCCTCCACTTT
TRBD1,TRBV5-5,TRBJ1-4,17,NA,CASSPRTGVGTNEKLFF,TGTGCCAGCAGCCCCCGGACAGGGGTGGGGACTAATGAAAAACTGTTTTTT
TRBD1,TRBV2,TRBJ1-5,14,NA,CASRMDRRGQPQHF,TGTGCCAGCAGAATGGACAGGAGGGGTCAGCCCCAGCATTTT
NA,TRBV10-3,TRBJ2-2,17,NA,CAISEGGTGRGTGELFF,TGTGCCATCTCCGAGGGGGGGACAGGTCGTGGCACCGGGGAGCTGTTTTTT
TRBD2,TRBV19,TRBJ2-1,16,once,CASSAGLAGGWNEQFF,TGTGCCAGTAGTGCTGGACTAGCGGGAGGGTGGAATGAGCAGTTCTTC
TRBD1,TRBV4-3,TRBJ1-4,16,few,CASSREGTGGVEKLFF,TGCGCCAGCAGCCGAGAAGGGACAGGGGGCGTTGAAAAACTGTTTTTT
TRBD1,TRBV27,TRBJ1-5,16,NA,CASRPRGRGFNQPQHF,TGTGCCAGCAGACCCAGGGGGCGCGGATTCAATCAGCCCCAGCATTTT
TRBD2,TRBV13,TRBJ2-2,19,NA,CASSFNRAGGRLNTGELFF,TGTGCCAGCAGCTTCAATCGGGCGGGAGGGAGGTTGAACACCGGGGAGCTGTTTTTT
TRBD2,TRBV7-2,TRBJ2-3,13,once,CASSWTSGDTQYF,TGTGCCAGCAGCTGGACTAGCGGGGATACGCAGTATTTT
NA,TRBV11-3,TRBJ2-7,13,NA,CASSFVAGAEQYF,TGTGCCAGCAGCTTTGTCGCAGGGGCCGAGCAGTACTTC
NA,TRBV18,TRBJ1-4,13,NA,CASSLTMNEKLFF,TGTGCCAGCTCACTAACAATGAATGAAAAACTGTTTTTT
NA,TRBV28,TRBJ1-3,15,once,CASTQPGGAGNTIYF,TGTGCCAGCACCCAACCCGGGGGGGCTGGAAACACCATATATTTT
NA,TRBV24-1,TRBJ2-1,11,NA,CATSKNFEQFF,TGTGCCACCAGTAAAAACTTTGAGCAGTTCTTC
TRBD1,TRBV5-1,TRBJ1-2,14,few,CASSLGGTGYGYTF,TGCGCCAGCAGCTTGGGTGGGACAGGCTATGGCTACACCTTC
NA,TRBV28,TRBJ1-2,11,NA,CASTTGYGYTF,TGTGCCAGCACGACAGGTTATGGCTACACCTTC
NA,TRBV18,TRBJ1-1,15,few,CASSPPAAMNTEAFF,TGTGCCAGCTCACCACCGGCGGCTATGAACACTGAAGCTTTCTTT
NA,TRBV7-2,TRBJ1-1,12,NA,CASSLGQTQAFF,TGTGCCAGCAGCCTTGGACAGACCCAAGCTTTCTTT
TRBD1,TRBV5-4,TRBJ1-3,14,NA,CASGQQNSGNTIYF,TGTGCCTCGGGACAGCAAAACTCTGGAAACACCATATATTTT
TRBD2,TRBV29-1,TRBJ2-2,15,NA,CSVEGTSGSTGELFF,TGCAGCGTTGAAGGGACTAGCGGTAGCACCGGGGAGCTGTTTTTT
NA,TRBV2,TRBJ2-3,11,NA,CASTDGRTQYF,TGTGCCAGCACGGACGGGAGAACGCAGTATTTT
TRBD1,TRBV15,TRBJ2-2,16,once,CATSRARDSGTGELFF,TGTGCCACCAGCAGAGCGAGGGACAGTGGGACCGGGGAGCTGTTTTTT
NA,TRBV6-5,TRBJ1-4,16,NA,CASSYIGGSTNEKLFF,TGTGCCAGCAGTTACATCGGCGGTTCAACTAATGAAAAACTGTTTTTT